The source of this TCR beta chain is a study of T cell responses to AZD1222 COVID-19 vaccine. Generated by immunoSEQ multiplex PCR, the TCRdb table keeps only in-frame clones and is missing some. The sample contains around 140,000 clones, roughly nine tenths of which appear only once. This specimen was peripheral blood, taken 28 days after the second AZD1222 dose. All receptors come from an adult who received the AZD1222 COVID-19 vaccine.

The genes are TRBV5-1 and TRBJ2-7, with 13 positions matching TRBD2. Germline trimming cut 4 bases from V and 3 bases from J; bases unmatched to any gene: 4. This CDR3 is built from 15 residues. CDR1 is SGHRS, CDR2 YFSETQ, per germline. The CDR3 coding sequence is TGCGCCAGCAGCCCGGGACTAGCGGGGAGCTACGAGCAGTACTTC. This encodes CASSPGLAGSYEQYF.